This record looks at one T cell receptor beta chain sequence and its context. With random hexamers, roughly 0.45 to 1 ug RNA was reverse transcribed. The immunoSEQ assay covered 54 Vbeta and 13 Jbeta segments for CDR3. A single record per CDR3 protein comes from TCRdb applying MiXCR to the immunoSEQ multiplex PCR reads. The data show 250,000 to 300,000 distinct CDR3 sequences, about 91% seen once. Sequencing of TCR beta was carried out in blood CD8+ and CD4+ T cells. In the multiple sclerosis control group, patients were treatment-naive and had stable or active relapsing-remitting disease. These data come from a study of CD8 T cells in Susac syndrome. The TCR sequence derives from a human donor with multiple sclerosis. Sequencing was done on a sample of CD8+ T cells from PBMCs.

CDR3 protein: CASSVLDVAGGPLVRNEQFF. The CDR3 DNA follows: TGTGCCAGCAGCGTCCTAGACGTGGCGGGAGGGCCCCTTGTACGTAATGAGCAGTTCTTC. The J gene is TRBJ2-1, the V gene TRBV11-2; 9 bases are shared with TRBD2. After removal of 5 bases from V and 7 bases from J, the junction contained 24 bases not matched to a gene. Germline CDR1 and CDR2: SGHAT and FQNNGV. The CDR3 totals 20 residues.